This TCR beta chain was sequenced for a study of identifying expanded T cells in peripheral blood. CDR1 is LNHDA, CDR2 SQIVND, per germline (reference sequence). V was pared by 3 bases and J by 4 bases, with 6 bases between. This CDR3 contains 12 residues. Here immunoSEQ multiplex PCR was the method, and the copy in TCRdb shows in-frame clones only, minus some. The repertoire holds fewer than 80,000 clones, with over 75% as singletons. The receptor was isolated from a person aged 18 to 70 in good health. The sequencing input was blood. This chain connects TRBV19 to TRBJ1-2; no clear D gene. CDR3 nucleotides: TGTGCCAGTAGTATGGACCTCTATGGCTACACCTTC. The encoded protein is CASSMDLYGYTF.